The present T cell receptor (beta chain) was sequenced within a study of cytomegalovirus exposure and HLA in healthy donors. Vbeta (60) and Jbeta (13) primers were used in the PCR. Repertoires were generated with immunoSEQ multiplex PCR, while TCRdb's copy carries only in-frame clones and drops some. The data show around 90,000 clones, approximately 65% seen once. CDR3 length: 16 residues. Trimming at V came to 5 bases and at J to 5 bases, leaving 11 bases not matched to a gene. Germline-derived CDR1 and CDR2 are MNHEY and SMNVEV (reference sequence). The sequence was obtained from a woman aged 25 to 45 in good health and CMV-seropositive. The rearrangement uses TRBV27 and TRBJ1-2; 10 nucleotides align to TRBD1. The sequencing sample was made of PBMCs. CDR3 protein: CASSRGRDRGVYGYTF. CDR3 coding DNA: TGTGCCAGCAGTAGAGGCCGGGACAGGGGTGTATATGGCTACACCTTC.